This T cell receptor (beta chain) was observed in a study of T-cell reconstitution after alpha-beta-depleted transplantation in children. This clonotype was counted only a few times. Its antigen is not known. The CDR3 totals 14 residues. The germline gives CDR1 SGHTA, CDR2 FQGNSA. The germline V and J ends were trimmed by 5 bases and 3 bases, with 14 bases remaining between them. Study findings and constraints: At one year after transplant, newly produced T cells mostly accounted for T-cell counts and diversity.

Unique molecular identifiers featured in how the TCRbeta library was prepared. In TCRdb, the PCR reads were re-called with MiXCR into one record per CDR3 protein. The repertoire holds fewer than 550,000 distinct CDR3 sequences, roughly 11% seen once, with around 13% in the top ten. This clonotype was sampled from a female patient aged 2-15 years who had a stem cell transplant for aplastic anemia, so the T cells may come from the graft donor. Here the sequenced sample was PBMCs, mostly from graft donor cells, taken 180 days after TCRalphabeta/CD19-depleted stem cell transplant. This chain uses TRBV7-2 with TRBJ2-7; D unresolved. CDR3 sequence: CASSPGRVRYEQYF. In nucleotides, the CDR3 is TGTGCCAGCAGCCCTGGACGGGTCCGCTACGAGCAGTACTTC.